The sequence of this TCR beta chain was determined in a study of post-analysis software for immune sequencing data. Turning to the study itself: Relapsing-remitting, secondary progressive and progressive-relapsing forms of multiple sclerosis all featured among disease courses.

Comments on this clonotype: Antigen unknown.

Incorporated into the TCR beta cDNA libraries were unique molecular identifiers, which served to reduce PCR and sequencing biases. TCRdb reanalysed the PCR reads using MiXCR and keeps one entry per CDR3 protein. In the table there are 650,000 to 850,000 distinct CDR3 sequences, under 70% of which are singletons. Study results and limitations: A significant reduction in normalized Chao1 diversity was observed in multiple sclerosis patients versus controls. Patients showed TRBV5-6, TRBV5-1 and TRBV20-1 among five TRBV segments more frequent than in controls.

The CDR3 extends over 15 amino acids. Germline V CDR1 and CDR2: MNHNS, SASEGT. This chain links TRBV6-1 with TRBJ2-5, with D possibly matching TRBD1 (5 bases). The J call is in doubt because the DNA end fits TRBJ2-7 better. The sequencing input was blood. The origin of this receptor is a girl aged 10 to 17 with multiple sclerosis. The CDR3 nucleotides read TGTGCCAGCAGTGAAGTTCCTCAGGGTCCCTACGAGCAGTACTTC. The encoded protein is CASSEVPQGPYEQYF.